This T cell receptor (beta chain) originates from a study of T cell changes during pregnancy in multiple sclerosis. The method was immunoSEQ multiplex PCR; TCRdb's version includes in-frame clones alone and lacks a portion of them. This table holds 80,000 to 100,000 clones, about 94% found once. This CDR3 comprises 13 residues. Trimming stripped 0 bases from V and 8 bases from J, with 8 bases between. CDR1 SGHDT and CDR2 YYEEEE come from the germline V gene. The input for sequencing was peripheral blood, taken after pregnancy. The receptor was isolated from a female donor with multiple sclerosis, enrolled in a pregnancy study. The chain combines TRBV5-6 with TRBJ1-4; no definite D call. CDR3 nucleotide sequence: TGTGCCAGCAGCTTGGGCGGGAGGGAAAAACTGTTTTTT. It is translated as CASSLGGREKLFF.